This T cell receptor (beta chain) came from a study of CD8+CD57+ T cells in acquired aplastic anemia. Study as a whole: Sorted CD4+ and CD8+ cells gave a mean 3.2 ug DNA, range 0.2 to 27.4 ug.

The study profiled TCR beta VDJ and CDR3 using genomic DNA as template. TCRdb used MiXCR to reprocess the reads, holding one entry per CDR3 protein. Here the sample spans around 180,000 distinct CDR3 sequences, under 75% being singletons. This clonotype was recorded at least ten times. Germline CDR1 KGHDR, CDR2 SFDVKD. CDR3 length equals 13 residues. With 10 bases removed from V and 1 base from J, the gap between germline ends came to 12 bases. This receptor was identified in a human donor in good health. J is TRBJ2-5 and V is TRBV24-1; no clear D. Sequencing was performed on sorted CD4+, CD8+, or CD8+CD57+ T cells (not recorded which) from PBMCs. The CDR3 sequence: CATRARLQETQYF. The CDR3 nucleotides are TGTGCCACTCGCGCGAGGCTCCAAGAGACCCAGTACTTC.